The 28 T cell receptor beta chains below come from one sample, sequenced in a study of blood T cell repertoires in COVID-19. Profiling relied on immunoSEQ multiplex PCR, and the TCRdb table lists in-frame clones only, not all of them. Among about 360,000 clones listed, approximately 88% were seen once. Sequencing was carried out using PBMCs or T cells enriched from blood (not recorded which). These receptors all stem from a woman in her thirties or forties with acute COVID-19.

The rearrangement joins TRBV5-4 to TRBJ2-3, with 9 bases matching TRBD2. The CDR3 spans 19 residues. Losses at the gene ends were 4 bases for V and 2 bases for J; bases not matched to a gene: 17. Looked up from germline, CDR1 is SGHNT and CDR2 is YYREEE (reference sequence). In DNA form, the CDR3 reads TGTGCCAGCAGCCTCCGGACTAGCGTAACTCTATATACCACAGATACGCAGTATTTT. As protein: CASSLRTSVTLYTTDTQYF.

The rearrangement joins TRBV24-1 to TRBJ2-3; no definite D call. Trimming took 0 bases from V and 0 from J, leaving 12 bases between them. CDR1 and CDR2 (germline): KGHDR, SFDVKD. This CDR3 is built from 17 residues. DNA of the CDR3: TGTGCCACCAGTGATTTGAACAAAGATGATAGCACAGATACGCAGTATTTT. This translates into CATSDLNKDDSTDTQYF.

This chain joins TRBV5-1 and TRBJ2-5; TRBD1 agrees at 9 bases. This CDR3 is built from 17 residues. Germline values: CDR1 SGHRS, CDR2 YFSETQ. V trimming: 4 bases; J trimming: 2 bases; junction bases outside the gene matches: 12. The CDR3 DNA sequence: TGCGCCAGCAGCCCAGGACAGGGGTCGGACCTTCAAGAGACCCAGTACTTC. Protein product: CASSPGQGSDLQETQYF.

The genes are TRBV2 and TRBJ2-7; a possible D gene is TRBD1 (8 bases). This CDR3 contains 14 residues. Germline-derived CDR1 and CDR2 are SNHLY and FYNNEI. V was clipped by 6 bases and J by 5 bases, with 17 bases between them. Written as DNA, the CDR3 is TGTGCCAGCAGCCGACAGGGGACTACGAACGAGCAGTACTTC. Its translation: CASSRQGTTNEQYF.

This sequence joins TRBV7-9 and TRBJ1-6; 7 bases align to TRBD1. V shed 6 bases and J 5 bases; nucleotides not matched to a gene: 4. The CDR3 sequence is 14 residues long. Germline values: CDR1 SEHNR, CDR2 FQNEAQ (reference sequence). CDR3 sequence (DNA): TGTGCCAGCAGAGGAGACAGGGATAATTCACCCCTCCACTTT. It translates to CASRGDRDNSPLHF. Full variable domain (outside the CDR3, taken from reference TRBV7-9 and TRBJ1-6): DTGVSQNPRHKITKRGQNVTFRCDPISEHNRLYWYRQTLGQGPEFLTYFQNEAQLEKSRLLSDRFSAERPKGSFSTLEIQRTEQGDSAMYLCASRGDRDNSPLHFGNGTRLTVT.

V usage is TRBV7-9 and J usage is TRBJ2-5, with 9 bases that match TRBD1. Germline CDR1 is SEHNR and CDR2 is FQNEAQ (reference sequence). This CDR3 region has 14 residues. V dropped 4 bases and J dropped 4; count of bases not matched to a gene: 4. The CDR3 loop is CASSSTDRGETQYF. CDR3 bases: TGTGCCAGCAGCTCAACGGACAGGGGAGAGACCCAGTACTTC.

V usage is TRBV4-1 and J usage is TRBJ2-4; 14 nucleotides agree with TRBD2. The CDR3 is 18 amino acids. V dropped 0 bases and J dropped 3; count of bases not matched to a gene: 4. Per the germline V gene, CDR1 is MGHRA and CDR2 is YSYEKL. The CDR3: CASSQERLAGGHKNIQYF. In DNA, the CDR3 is TGCGCCAGCAGCCAAGAAAGACTAGCGGGGGGGCACAAAAACATTCAGTACTTC.

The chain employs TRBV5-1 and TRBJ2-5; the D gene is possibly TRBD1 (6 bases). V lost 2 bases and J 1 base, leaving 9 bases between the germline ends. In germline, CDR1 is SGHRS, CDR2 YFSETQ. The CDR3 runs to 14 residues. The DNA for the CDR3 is TGCGCCAGCAGCTTAATGGGGGCCCAAGAGACCCAGTACTTC. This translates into CASSLMGAQETQYF.

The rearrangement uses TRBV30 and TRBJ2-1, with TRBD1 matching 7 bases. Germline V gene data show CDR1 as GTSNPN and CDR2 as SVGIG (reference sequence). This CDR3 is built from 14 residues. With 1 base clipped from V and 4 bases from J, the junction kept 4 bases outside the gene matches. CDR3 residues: CAWSADRDYNEQFF. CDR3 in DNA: TGTGCCTGGAGTGCAGACAGGGATTACAATGAGCAGTTCTTC.

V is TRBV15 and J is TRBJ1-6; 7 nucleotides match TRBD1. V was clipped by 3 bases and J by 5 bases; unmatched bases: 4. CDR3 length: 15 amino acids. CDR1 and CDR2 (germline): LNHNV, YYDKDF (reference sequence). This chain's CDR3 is CATSSGTANNSPLHF. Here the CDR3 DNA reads TGTGCCACCAGCAGCGGGACAGCGAATAATTCACCCCTCCACTTT.

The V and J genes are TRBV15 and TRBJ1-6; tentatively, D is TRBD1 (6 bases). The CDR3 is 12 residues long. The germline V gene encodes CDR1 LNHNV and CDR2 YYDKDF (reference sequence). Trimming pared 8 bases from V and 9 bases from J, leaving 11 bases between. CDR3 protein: CATGIRGSPLHF. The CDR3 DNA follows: TGTGCCACCGGGATCAGGGGTTCACCCCTCCACTTT.

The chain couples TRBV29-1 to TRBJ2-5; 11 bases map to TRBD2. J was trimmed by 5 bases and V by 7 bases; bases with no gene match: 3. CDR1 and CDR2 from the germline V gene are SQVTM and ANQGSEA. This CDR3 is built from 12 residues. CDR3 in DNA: TGCAGCGCTTGGACTAGCGGGGAGACCCAGTACTTC. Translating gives CSAWTSGETQYF.

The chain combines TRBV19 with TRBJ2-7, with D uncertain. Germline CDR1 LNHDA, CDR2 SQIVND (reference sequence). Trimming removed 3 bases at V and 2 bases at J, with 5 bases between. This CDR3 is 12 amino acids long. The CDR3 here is CASSIATYEQYF. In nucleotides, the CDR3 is TGTGCCAGTAGTATTGCGACCTACGAGCAGTACTTC.

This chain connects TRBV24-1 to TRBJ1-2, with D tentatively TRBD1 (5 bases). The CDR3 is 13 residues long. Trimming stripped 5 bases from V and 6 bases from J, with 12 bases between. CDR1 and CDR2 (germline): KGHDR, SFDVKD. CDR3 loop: CATSAGFGHGYTF. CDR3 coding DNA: TGTGCCACCAGTGCAGGGTTCGGACATGGCTACACCTTC.

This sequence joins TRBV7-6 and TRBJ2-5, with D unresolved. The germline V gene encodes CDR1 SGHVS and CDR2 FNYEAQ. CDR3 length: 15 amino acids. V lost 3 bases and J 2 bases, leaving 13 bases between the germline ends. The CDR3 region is CASSLSTALQETQYF. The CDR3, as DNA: TGTGCCAGCAGCTTGAGCACAGCTCTTCAAGAGACCCAGTACTTC.

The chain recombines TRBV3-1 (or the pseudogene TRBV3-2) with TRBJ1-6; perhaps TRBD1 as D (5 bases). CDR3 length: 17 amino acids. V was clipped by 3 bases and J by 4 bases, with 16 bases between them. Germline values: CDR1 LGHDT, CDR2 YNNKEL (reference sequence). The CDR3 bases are TGTGCCAGCAGCCAGGGGCTTGGGCAGAAATATAATTCACCCCTCCACTTT. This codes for CASSQGLGQKYNSPLHF.

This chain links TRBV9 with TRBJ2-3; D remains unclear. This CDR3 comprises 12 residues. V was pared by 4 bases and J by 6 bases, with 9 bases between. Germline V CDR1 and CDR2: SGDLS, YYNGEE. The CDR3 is CASSPYADTQYF. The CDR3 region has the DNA TGTGCCAGCAGCCCATATGCGGATACGCAGTATTTT.

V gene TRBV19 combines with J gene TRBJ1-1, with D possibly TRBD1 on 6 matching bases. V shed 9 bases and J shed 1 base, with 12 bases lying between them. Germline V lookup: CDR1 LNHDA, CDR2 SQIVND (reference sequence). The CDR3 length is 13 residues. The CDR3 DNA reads TGTGCCAGCCAACAGGGAAGGAACACTGAAGCTTTCTTT. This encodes CASQQGRNTEAFF.

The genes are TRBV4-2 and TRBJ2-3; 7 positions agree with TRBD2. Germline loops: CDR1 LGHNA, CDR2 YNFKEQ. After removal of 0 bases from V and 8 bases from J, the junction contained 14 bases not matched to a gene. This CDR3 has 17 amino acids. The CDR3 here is CASSQDERGPAKGTQYF. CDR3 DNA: TGTGCCAGCAGCCAAGATGAGCGGGGCCCAGCAAAGGGTACGCAGTATTTT.

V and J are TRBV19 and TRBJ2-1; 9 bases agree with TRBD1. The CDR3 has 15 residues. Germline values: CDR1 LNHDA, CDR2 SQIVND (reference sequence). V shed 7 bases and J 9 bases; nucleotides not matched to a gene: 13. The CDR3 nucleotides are TGTGCCAGTAAGCGGAGGGACAGGGAACTCGGTGAGCAGTTCTTC. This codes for CASKRRDRELGEQFF. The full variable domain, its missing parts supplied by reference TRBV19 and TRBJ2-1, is DGGITQSPKYLFRKEGQNVTLSCEQNLNHDAMYWYRQDPGQGLRLIYYSQIVNDFQKGDIAEGYSVSREKKESFPLTVTSAQKNPTAFYLCASKRRDRELGEQFFGPGTRLTVL.

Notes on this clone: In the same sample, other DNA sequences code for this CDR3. CDR3 DNA sequence: TGCGCCAGCAGCTCCTGGACGGGGTCCTACGAGCAGTACTTC. It is translated as CASSSWTGSYEQYF. The rearrangement joins TRBV5-1 to TRBJ2-7; weak D call: TRBD2 (5 bases). V gave up 3 bases and J gave up 1 base, with 11 bases separating them. The CDR3 length is 14 residues. The germline gives CDR1 SGHRS, CDR2 YFSETQ.

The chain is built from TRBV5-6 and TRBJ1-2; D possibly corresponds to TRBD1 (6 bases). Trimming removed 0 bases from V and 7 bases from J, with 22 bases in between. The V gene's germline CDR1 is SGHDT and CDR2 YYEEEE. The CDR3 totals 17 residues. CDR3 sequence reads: CASSLAARRGALSGYTF. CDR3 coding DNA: TGTGCCAGCAGCTTGGCCGCGCGTCGGGGGGCGCTTTCTGGCTACACCTTC.

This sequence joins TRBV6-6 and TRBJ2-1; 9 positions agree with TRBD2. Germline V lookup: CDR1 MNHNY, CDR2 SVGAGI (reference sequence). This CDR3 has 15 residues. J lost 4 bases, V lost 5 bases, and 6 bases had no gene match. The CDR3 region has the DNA TGTGCCAGCAGTACCCGACTAGCGGTTTACAATGAGCAGTTCTTC. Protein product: CASSTRLAVYNEQFF.

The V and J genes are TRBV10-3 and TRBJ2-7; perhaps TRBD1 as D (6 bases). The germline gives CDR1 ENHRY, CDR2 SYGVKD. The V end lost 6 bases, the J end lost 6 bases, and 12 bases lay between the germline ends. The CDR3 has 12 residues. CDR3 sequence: CAIRQGEGEQYF. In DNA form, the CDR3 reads TGTGCCATCAGACAGGGAGAAGGCGAGCAGTACTTC.

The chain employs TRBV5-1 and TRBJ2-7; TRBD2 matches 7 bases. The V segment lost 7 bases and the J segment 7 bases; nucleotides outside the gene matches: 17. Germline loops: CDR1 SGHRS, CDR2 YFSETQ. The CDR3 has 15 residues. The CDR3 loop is CASGPGEGFLWEQYF. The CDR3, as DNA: TGCGCCAGCGGTCCGGGGGAGGGTTTTTTATGGGAGCAGTACTTC.

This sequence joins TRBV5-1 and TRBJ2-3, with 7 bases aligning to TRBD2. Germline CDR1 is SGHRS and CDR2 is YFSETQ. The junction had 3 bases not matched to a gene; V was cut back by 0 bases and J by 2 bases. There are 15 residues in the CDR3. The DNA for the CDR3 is TGCGCCAGCAGCTTGGAAGCGGGGTTCACAGATACGCAGTATTTT. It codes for CASSLEAGFTDTQYF.

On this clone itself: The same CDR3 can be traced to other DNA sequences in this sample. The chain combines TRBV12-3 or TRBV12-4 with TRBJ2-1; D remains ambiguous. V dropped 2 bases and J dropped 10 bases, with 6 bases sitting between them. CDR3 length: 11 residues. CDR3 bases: TGTGCCAGCAGTTTATCCGGGGAGCAGTTCTTC. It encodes CASSLSGEQFF.

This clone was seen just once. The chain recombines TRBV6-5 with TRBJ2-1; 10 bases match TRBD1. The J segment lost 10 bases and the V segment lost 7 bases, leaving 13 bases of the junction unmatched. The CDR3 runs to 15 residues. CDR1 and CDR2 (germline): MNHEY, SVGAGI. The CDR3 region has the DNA TGTGCCAGCAAGACGTGGGACAGGGGTACTAAGGAGCAGTTCTTC. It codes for CASKTWDRGTKEQFF.